Following are 18 T cell receptor beta chains from one sample sequenced in a study of blood T cell repertoires in COVID-19. Method: immunoSEQ multiplex PCR; TCRdb's copy keeps in-frame clones and lacks some. This table holds over 200,000 clones, roughly 84% found once. Sequencing was performed on peripheral blood. The receptors shown here come from a man aged 40-50 years with active or convalescent COVID-19.

The CDR3 DNA follows: TGTGCCAGCAGCGTAAGTAGCGGGAGGGGCACAGATACGCAGTATTTT. Its translation: CASSVSSGRGTDTQYF. V usage is TRBV9 and J usage is TRBJ2-3; TRBD2 aligns across 11 bases. The CDR3 is made up of 16 amino acids. The V and J ends lost 1 base and 1 base, in that order; junction bases with no gene match: 2. CDR1 SGDLS and CDR2 YYNGEE come from the germline V gene.

Only one count was recorded for this clone. This chain joins TRBV2 and TRBJ1-5; perhaps TRBD1 as D (5 bases). Deletions cut 3 bases from V and 1 base from J, with 10 bases between. Germline CDR1 is SNHLY and CDR2 is FYNNEI. The CDR3 sequence is 15 residues long. The CDR3, as DNA: TGTGCCAGCAGTGAGGAACGACAGAGCAATCAGCCCCAGCATTTT. It is translated as CASSEERQSNQPQHF.

This chain uses TRBV28 with TRBJ2-5, with 10 bases lining up with TRBD1. Unmatched junction bases numbered 9, after V lost 5 bases and J lost 3 bases. Germline-derived CDR1 and CDR2 are MDHEN and SYDVKM. The CDR3 length is 16 residues. CDR3 amino acids: CASSLIRDRGKETQYF. The CDR3 DNA reads as TGTGCCAGCAGTCTCATCCGGGACAGGGGTAAAGAGACCCAGTACTTC.

This chain links TRBV10-3 with TRBJ2-4, with D hard to call. V gave up 3 bases and J gave up 0 bases, with 6 bases separating them. The CDR3 totals 14 residues. Germline V gene sequence: CDR1 ENHRY, CDR2 SYGVKD. The CDR3 DNA follows: TGTGCCATCAGTGAAACAGAAGCCAAAAACATTCAGTACTTC. It encodes CAISETEAKNIQYF.

This chain links TRBV30 with TRBJ2-3, with D possibly matching TRBD2 (6 bases). CDR1 and CDR2 from the germline V gene are GTSNPN and SVGIG (reference sequence). Trimming took off 2 bases at V and 0 bases at J, with 15 bases between the two ends. The CDR3 sequence is 16 residues long. In DNA form, the CDR3 reads TGTGCCTGGAGTTTTCGAGACGGGAGAAGCACAGATACGCAGTATTTT. Encoded protein: CAWSFRDGRSTDTQYF.

This clone showed up just once. The J gene is TRBJ1-2, the V gene TRBV11-1, with 7 bases identical to TRBD1. The CDR3 is 14 amino acids. CDR1 is SGHAT, CDR2 FQDESV, per germline (reference sequence). The V segment lost 5 bases and the J segment 8 bases; nucleotides outside the gene matches: 11. The CDR3 DNA sequence: TGTGCCAGCAGCCCGCATAGGGACAGCCAAGGCTACACCTTC. It specifies CASSPHRDSQGYTF.

This chain connects TRBV28 to TRBJ2-7; 9 bases align to TRBD1. J was trimmed by 5 bases and V by 6 bases; bases with no gene match: 8. This CDR3 is 14 amino acids long. Looked up from germline, CDR1 is MDHEN and CDR2 is SYDVKM. As DNA, the CDR3 is TGTGCCAGCAGCGTAACAGGGGGCAAGAACGAGCAGTACTTC. This encodes CASSVTGGKNEQYF.

The chain joins TRBV5-8 to TRBJ1-2, with D possibly being TRBD1 (5 bases). There are 15 residues in the CDR3. V was pared by 3 bases and J by 8 bases, with 20 bases between. In germline, CDR1 is SGHTS, CDR2 YDEGEE. As DNA, the CDR3 is TGTGCCAGCAGCTGGGGAAGGGGAATTTCCGAGGGCTACACCTTC. Amino acids: CASSWGRGISEGYTF.

This sequence joins TRBV5-6 and TRBJ2-1, with TRBD1 as a possible D gene (5 bases). V gave up 0 bases and J gave up 2 bases, with 18 bases separating them. This CDR3 contains 18 residues. Germline V gene lookup returns CDR1 SGHDT and CDR2 YYEEEE. The CDR3 DNA is TGTGCCAGCAGCTTGGAAGGGGCGCAGGGTCGTACCTACAATGAGCAGTTCTTC. Its translation: CASSLEGAQGRTYNEQFF. The full variable domain, completed using reference TRBV5-6 and TRBJ2-1, is DAGVTQSPTHLIKTRGQQVTLRCSPKSGHDTVSWYQQALGQGPQFIFQYYEEEERQRGNFPDRFSGHQFPNYSSELNVNALLLGDSALYLCASSLEGAQGRTYNEQFFGPGTRLTVL.

This chain connects TRBV18 to TRBJ1-1, with unresolved D. The V end was cut by 6 bases, the J end by 5 bases, with 13 bases between. Germline-derived CDR1 and CDR2 are KGHSH and LQKENI. The CDR3 runs to 13 residues. As DNA, the CDR3 is TGTGCCAGCTCCCCCTCGTCGAGTACTGAAGCTTTCTTT. Protein sequence: CASSPSSSTEAFF.

This sequence joins TRBV4-1 and TRBJ1-1; D call uncertain. CDR3 size: 15 residues. The germline V and J ends were trimmed by 0 bases and 11 bases, with 19 bases remaining between them. Germline V gene lookup returns CDR1 MGHRA and CDR2 YSYEKL. CDR3 loop: CASSQDMFRVLDAFF. CDR3 in DNA: TGCGCCAGCAGCCAAGATATGTTCCGGGTCCTTGACGCTTTCTTT.

The chain recombines TRBV7-9 with TRBJ1-1; TRBD1 matches at 8 bases. The CDR3 is made up of 16 amino acids. Trimming removed 5 bases from V and 5 bases from J; junction bases left unmatched: 13. Per the germline V gene, CDR1 is SEHNR and CDR2 is FQNEAQ (reference sequence). DNA for the CDR3: TGTGCCAGCAGCCCCTCGACAGGGGACGTTAAGACTGAAGCTTTCTTT. Translated, it gives CASSPSTGDVKTEAFF.

V is TRBV28 and J is TRBJ2-7, with 10 nucleotides matching TRBD1. The length of the CDR3 is 14 residues. CDR1 is MDHEN, CDR2 SYDVKM, per germline. After removal of 6 bases from V and 3 bases from J, the junction contained 5 bases not matched to a gene. Written as DNA, the CDR3 is TGTGCCAGCAGATGGGGACAGGGGATCTACGAGCAGTACTTC. This translates into CASRWGQGIYEQYF.

The V call is TRBV18, the J call TRBJ2-5; D perhaps matches TRBD2 (5 bases). This CDR3 has 14 amino acids. Germline lookup yields CDR1 KGHSH and CDR2 LQKENI. With 5 bases removed from V and 2 bases from J, the gap between germline ends came to 12 bases. CDR3 sequence reads: CASSASRLQETQYF. In DNA form, the CDR3 reads TGTGCCAGCTCAGCGTCTAGACTACAAGAGACCCAGTACTTC.

The rearrangement links TRBV6-1 to TRBJ2-7; the match to TRBD1 covers 9 bases. J was trimmed by 4 bases and V by 1 base; bases with no gene match: 8. CDR3 length: 16 amino acids. CDR1 and CDR2 (germline): MNHNS, SASEGT. The CDR3 sequence is CASSEVSGTGLYEQYF. CDR3 in DNA: TGTGCCAGCAGTGAAGTTTCCGGGACAGGGCTGTACGAGCAGTACTTC.

This clone was counted a few times. This rearrangement joins TRBV19 to TRBJ2-3; no clear D gene. This CDR3 is 15 amino acids long. V was clipped by 3 bases and J by 4 bases, with 14 bases between them. CDR1 is LNHDA, CDR2 SQIVND, per germline (reference sequence). The CDR3 reads CASSILGVGPDTQYF. The CDR3 nucleotides are TGTGCCAGTAGTATCCTAGGAGTTGGTCCAGATACGCAGTATTTT.

The V and J genes are TRBV29-1 and TRBJ2-7; D remains unclear. Germline V CDR1 and CDR2: SQVTM, ANQGSEA. The CDR3 is made up of 11 amino acids. Trimming removed 4 bases from V and 5 bases from J, with 9 bases in between. The CDR3 nucleotides read TGCAGCGTTGCCACTTCCCACGAGCAGTACTTC. Protein: CSVATSHEQYF.

The genes are TRBV6-5 and TRBJ1-1, with D tentatively TRBD1 (5 bases). CDR3 length: 14 amino acids. Trimming stripped 4 bases from V and 1 base from J, with 10 bases between. Germline loops: CDR1 MNHEY, CDR2 SVGAGI. The CDR3 reads CASSSLGGNTEAFF. CDR3 bases: TGTGCCAGCAGTTCCCTCGGGGGGAACACTGAAGCTTTCTTT.